These T cell receptor beta chains were read from a single sample in a study of blood T cells in healthy people across ages. Using its own MiXCR run on the 5' RACE reads, TCRdb lists one record per CDR3 protein. The table shows 630,000 or so distinct CDR3 sequences, with about 32% occurring only once. The sequenced sample consisted of blood. The receptors derive from a woman older than 75 in good health. Both conserved end residues are part of each CDR3. A D gene is named only where the DNA matches it firmly. Expanded clones get a size class; other rows say once, few or many, or leave the size out.

TRBV30	few	NA	TRBJ2-1	TGTGCCTGGAGTGTTCTGCATTCCACCAATGAGCAGTTCTTC	CAWSVLHSTNEQFF
TRBV29-1	NA	TRBD1	TRBJ2-7	TGCAGCGTCAAAAGCAGGGGGTACCCCTACGAGCAGTACTTC	CSVKSRGYPYEQYF
TRBV5-1	many	NA	TRBJ2-5	TGCGCCAGCAGCTTAATAGTCGGATCCCAAGAGACCCAGTACTTC	CASSLIVGSQETQYF
TRBV27	NA	NA	TRBJ2-7	TGTGCCAGCAGTCCCTATTCTGGCTACGAGCAGTACTTC	CASSPYSGYEQYF
TRBV4-1	NA	TRBD1	TRBJ2-5	TGCGCCAGCAGTCTCGGTCAGGGGGACCGAGAGACCCAGTACTTC	CASSLGQGDRETQYF
TRBV27	NA	NA	TRBJ1-1	TGTGCCAGCAGTTTATTGGGGCTAGGGATGAACACTGAAGCTTTCTTT	CASSLLGLGMNTEAFF
TRBV6-2/TRBV6-3	many	NA	TRBJ2-7	TGTGCCAGCAGCCGAGGGGCCCCCTACGAGCAGTACTTC	CASSRGAPYEQYF
TRBV5-1	many	NA	TRBJ2-1	TGCGCCAGCAGCTTGGTAGAAGGCAATGAGCAGTTCTTC	CASSLVEGNEQFF
TRBV7-2	many	NA	TRBJ2-3	TGTGCCAGCAGCTTGGGCAGGGGTCCAGATACGCAGTATTTT	CASSLGRGPDTQYF
TRBV30	few	NA	TRBJ1-2	TGTGCCTGGAGTGTACGAGGAATCAACTATGGCTACACCTTC	CAWSVRGINYGYTF
TRBV20-1	many	TRBD2	TRBJ2-3	TGCAGTGCGCTAGCGGGGGGCGGCACAGATACGCAGTATTTT	CSALAGGGTDTQYF
TRBV10-3	many	NA	TRBJ1-1	TGTGCCATCAGTGAGTCCGCAGGCCAGAACACTGAAGCTTTCTTT	CAISESAGQNTEAFF
TRBV19	NA	TRBD1	TRBJ2-2	TGTGCCAGTAATCAGGGGGCGGACACCGGGGAGCTGTTTTTT	CASNQGADTGELFF
TRBV6-6	NA	NA	TRBJ1-5	TGTGCCAGCAGTTACTCACCTGCCCTGAATCAGCCCCAGCATTTT	CASSYSPALNQPQHF
TRBV7-2	few	TRBD1	TRBJ1-4	TGTGCCAGCACACAAACCGGGACAGGGGCCGAAAAACTGTTTTTT	CASTQTGTGAEKLFF
TRBV6-1	NA	NA	TRBJ1-6	TGTGCCAGCAGTACAGCGATGAGCTCCTATAATTCACCCCTCCACTTT	CASSTAMSSYNSPLHF
TRBV9	many	NA	TRBJ1-2	TGTGCCAGCAGCAGTAACCAGGGGCCTTATGGCTACACCTTC	CASSSNQGPYGYTF
TRBV5-5	once	NA	TRBJ1-2	TGTGCCAGCAGCTTTCACCTAGCTAACTACGGCTACACCTTC	CASSFHLANYGYTF
TRBV20-1	NA	NA	TRBJ2-1	TGCAGTGCTACCGGTCCAGCCCACAATGAGCAGTTCTTC	CSATGPAHNEQFF
TRBV20-1	many	NA	TRBJ2-7	TGCAGTGCTAATGCCCAGAGCTCCTACGAGCAGTACTTC	CSANAQSSYEQYF
TRBV10-3	NA	NA	TRBJ1-2	TGTGCCACCAACACTGAAACGACTAATGGCTACACCTTC	CATNTETTNGYTF
TRBV27	many	NA	TRBJ1-1	TGTGCCAGCAGTCAAACAGGGTTTTGGGAGAACACTGAAGCTTTCTTT	CASSQTGFWENTEAFF
TRBV29-1	once	TRBD1	TRBJ1-2	TGCAGCGTTGCACGTCAGGGGGCAGACTGGCGCAAGGACTATGGCTACACCTTC	CSVARQGADWRKDYGYTF
TRBV9	many	TRBD2	TRBJ2-5	TGTGCCAGCAGCAAAGGAGGGACTAGCGGGGAAAGGCAAGAGACCCAGTACTTC	CASSKGGTSGERQETQYF
TRBV7-2	many	NA	TRBJ1-1	TGTGCCAGCAGCTTGGGACTTACTGAAGCTTTCTTT	CASSLGLTEAFF
TRBV7-3	many	NA	TRBJ2-7	TGTGCCAGCAGCCCCCTCTCTATAGAACCTGGAGGCAGAGGGGAGCAGTACTTC	CASSPLSIEPGGRGEQYF
TRBV5-1	many	NA	TRBJ2-3	TGCGCCAGCAGCTTGCATGATACGCAGTATTTT	CASSLHDTQYF
TRBV6-2/TRBV6-3	many	NA	TRBJ2-5	TGTGCCAGCAGTAGGGGACAAACAGAGACCCAGTACTTC	CASSRGQTETQYF
TRBV20-1	many	TRBD2	TRBJ2-3	TGCAGTGCTGATGCCGGGACTAGCAGAACAGATACGCAGTATTTT	CSADAGTSRTDTQYF
TRBV11-2	many	NA	TRBJ2-3	TGTGCCAGCAGCTCCCCGACTAGAACAGATACGCAGTATTTT	CASSSPTRTDTQYF
TRBV6-1	many	NA	TRBJ1-2	TGTGCCAGCAGTGAAAGGGGCCACGTAGGCTATGGCTACACCTTC	CASSERGHVGYGYTF
TRBV7-9	few	NA	TRBJ1-5	TGTGCCAGCAGCTTAGCAGGGGACGGCAATCAGCCCCAGCATTTT	CASSLAGDGNQPQHF
TRBV5-1	NA	NA	TRBJ1-1	TGCGTCAGCAGCTTGGCAGGGAATCGGGCTGAAGCTTTCTTT	CVSSLAGNRAEAFF
TRBV6-6	many	NA	TRBJ2-6	TGTGCCAGCAGCCCCCGGTTGGGTGGGGCCAACGTCCTGACTTTC	CASSPRLGGANVLTF
TRBV6-1	few	TRBD1	TRBJ1-5	TGTGCCAGCAGACGGGACAGGCGGAATCAGCCCCAGCATTTT	CASRRDRRNQPQHF
TRBV7-2	many	NA	TRBJ2-1	TGTGCCAGCAGCTCGGGACTTGGGCAGTGGGCGCAGTTCTTC	CASSSGLGQWAQFF
TRBV9	few	TRBD1	TRBJ2-1	TGTGCCAGCAGCGTAGCAGGGGGCGGTTGGAATGAGCAGTTCTTC	CASSVAGGGWNEQFF
TRBV6-5	many	NA	TRBJ2-2	TGTGCCAGCACCGGAGGGCCCGGGGAGCTGTTTTTT	CASTGGPGELFF
TRBV5-1	many	TRBD1	TRBJ2-1	TGCGCCAGCAGCTTGTCCGGGACAGCCTACAATGAGCAGTTCTTC	CASSLSGTAYNEQFF
TRBV3-1	NA	NA	TRBJ2-5	TGTGCCAGCAGCCAACAGGGACCGGCGGAGACCCAGTACTTC	CASSQQGPAETQYF
TRBV6-1	NA	NA	TRBJ2-1	TGTGCCAGCGGCCGGGGCGGCCAACTAGGGAACCAAGAGACCCAGTTCTTC	CASGRGGQLGNQETQFF
TRBV7-6	NA	TRBD1	TRBJ1-2	TGTGCCAGCAGCTTAAGAGGGGACAGGGCAGAGGGCTACACCTTC	CASSLRGDRAEGYTF
TRBV7-2	NA	NA	TRBJ2-1	TGTGCCAGCAGCTTAGGTCGGGTCTTGTACAATGAGCAGTTCTTC	CASSLGRVLYNEQFF
TRBV7-9	NA	NA	TRBJ2-7	TGTGCCAGCAGCTTCGAATCCTCTAATGAGCAGTACTTC	CASSFESSNEQYF
TRBV3-1	many	TRBD2	TRBJ2-3	TGTGCCAGCAGCCAGTCCCCTCCCACTAGCGGCCGCACAGATACGCAGTATTTT	CASSQSPPTSGRTDTQYF
TRBV20-1	many	TRBD2	TRBJ2-1	TGCAGTGCTAGGGTAAGGGACTACCCGCATGCCCAGGAGCAGTTCTTC	CSARVRDYPHAQEQFF
TRBV7-3	NA	NA	TRBJ2-2	TGTGCCAGCAGACCCCCCGGGGTAATAGACGCCGGGGAGCTGTTTTTT	CASRPPGVIDAGELFF
TRBV5-4	few	NA	TRBJ1-1	TGTGCCAGCAAAAGAGGGGACACTGAAGCTTTCTTT	CASKRGDTEAFF
TRBV12-3/TRBV12-4	many	TRBD1	TRBJ2-7	TGTGCCAGCAGGGGGGACAGGACCTACGAGCAGTACTTC	CASRGDRTYEQYF
TRBV20-1	many	TRBD1	TRBJ2-7	TGCAGTGCTTTGGGGGACAGTGAAAACGAGCAGTACTTC	CSALGDSENEQYF
TRBV12-3/TRBV12-4	NA	NA	TRBJ2-6	TGTGCCAGCAGTCAGGCCAACGTCCTGACTTTC	CASSQANVLTF
TRBV6-5	NA	NA	TRBJ1-4	TGTGCCAGCAGGTTCTCTCCTAATGAAAAACTGTTTTTT	CASRFSPNEKLFF
TRBV15	many	TRBD2	TRBJ2-1	TGTGCCACCAGCAGAGTGAAGGGATTAGCGGGGGGGTACTACAATGAGCAGTTCTTC	CATSRVKGLAGGYYNEQFF
TRBV9	many	NA	TRBJ2-6	TGTGCCAGCAGCGTGGCCCCAGGGAACTCTGGGGCCAACGTCCTGACTTTC	CASSVAPGNSGANVLTF
TRBV5-4	many	NA	TRBJ2-5	TGTGCCAGCAGCTTTCCTGGGACCGGAGGACAGACCCAGTACTTC	CASSFPGTGGQTQYF
TRBV11-2	many	NA	TRBJ2-5	TGTGCCAGCAGCTTAGATCAACTCCCCCAAGAGACCCAGTACTTC	CASSLDQLPQETQYF
TRBV28	many	NA	TRBJ2-7	TGTGCCAGCAGTTACTTGGCCGAGCAGTACTTC	CASSYLAEQYF